These 16 T cell receptor beta chains originate from one sample sequenced in a study of cytomegalovirus exposure and HLA in healthy donors. PCR primers comprised 60 Vbeta and 13 Jbeta primers. TCRdb keeps only in-frame clones here, not all; method: immunoSEQ multiplex PCR. The table lists tens of thousands of clones, just over 65% of them singletons. Sequencing input: PBMCs. These receptors originate from a man between 25 and 39 years old in good health and CMV-seronegative.

This clone was seen only once. The chain recombines TRBV30 with TRBJ1-5; D call uncertain. Trimming shortened V by 3 bases and J by 4 bases, and 7 bases separated the two germline ends. Germline CDR1 and CDR2: GTSNPN and SVGIG (reference sequence). CDR3 length: 12 amino acids. In DNA form, the CDR3 reads TGTGCCTGGAGGCAGGCTAATCAGCCCCAGCATTTT. Translated: CAWRQANQPQHF.

The CDR3 bases are TGTGCCAGCAGTTTCCGAGGCACCGGGGAGCTGTTTTTT. Encoded protein: CASSFRGTGELFF. V is TRBV27 and J is TRBJ2-2; D not certain. The germline V gene encodes CDR1 MNHEY and CDR2 SMNVEV (reference sequence). The CDR3 consists of 13 residues. V was pared by 3 bases and J by 4 bases, with 6 bases between.

V usage is TRBV6-5 and J usage is TRBJ1-6; D might be TRBD1 (6 bases). CDR3 length equals 15 residues. The V gene lost 6 bases and the J gene lost 7 bases, with 16 bases spanning the gap. CDR1 MNHEY and CDR2 SVGAGI come from the germline V gene. DNA for the CDR3: TGTGCCAGCAGGCAAAGTACAGGGCGGAATTCACCCCTCCACTTT. This codes for CASRQSTGRNSPLHF.

Here the CDR3 DNA reads TGTGCCAGCACTGGTCGGGCTAGCGGGTCCTACGAGCAGTACTTC. Its protein is CASTGRASGSYEQYF. The chain is built from TRBV6-1 and TRBJ2-7; the match to TRBD2 covers 8 bases. Germline-derived CDR1 and CDR2 are MNHNS and SASEGT. V shed 7 bases and J 1 base; nucleotides not matched to a gene: 9. CDR3 length: 15 amino acids.

This chain links TRBV27 with TRBJ2-3, with 9 bases identical to TRBD1. The V gene's germline CDR1 is MNHEY and CDR2 SMNVEV (reference sequence). The trim removed 5 bases at V and 1 base at J, leaving 7 bases unmatched. The CDR3 extends over 16 amino acids. CDR3 nucleotides: TGTGCCAGCAGTCAGTACCGGACAGGGGGCACAGATACGCAGTATTTT. As protein: CASSQYRTGGTDTQYF.

V and J are TRBV29-1 and TRBJ1-4, with TRBD1 matching over 9 bases. V was clipped by 0 bases and J by 8 bases; unmatched bases: 4. Per germline, CDR1 SQVTM and CDR2 ANQGSEA. This CDR3 is built from 14 residues. The chain's CDR3 is CSVEDRDRGEKLFF. CDR3 nucleotide sequence: TGCAGCGTTGAAGATCGAGACAGGGGGGAAAAACTGTTTTTT.

The chain uses TRBV9 and TRBJ2-2, with a possible D match to TRBD2 (5 bases). Per germline, CDR1 SGDLS and CDR2 YYNGEE. The germline V and J ends were trimmed by 2 bases and 1 base, with 9 bases remaining between them. The CDR3 length is 15 residues. This chain's CDR3 is CASSVFSENTGELFF. CDR3 bases: TGTGCCAGCAGCGTCTTTAGCGAGAACACCGGGGAGCTGTTTTTT.

The rearrangement links TRBV28 to TRBJ2-2; possibly TRBD2 for D (7 bases). Germline V gene lookup returns CDR1 MDHEN and CDR2 SYDVKM. The CDR3 extends over 14 amino acids. With 7 bases removed from V and 6 bases from J, the gap between germline ends came to 15 bases. CDR3 in DNA: TGTGCCAGCATGGTGGGGGGGCTCGCCGGGGAGCTGTTTTTT. As protein: CASMVGGLAGELFF.

This rearrangement joins TRBV5-1 to TRBJ2-7; no firm D call. CDR3 size: 14 residues. CDR1 is SGHRS and CDR2 is YFSETQ in the germline V gene. Between the trimmed V and J ends, which lost 0 bases and 5 bases, there was a span of 12 bases. This chain's CDR3 is CASSLGLTPHEQYF. Written as DNA, the CDR3 is TGCGCCAGCAGCTTGGGCCTCACACCTCACGAGCAGTACTTC.

The chain uses TRBV7-3 and TRBJ2-3; 9 nucleotides align to TRBD2. The CDR3 has 13 amino acids. After removal of 1 base from V and 10 bases from J, the junction contained 3 bases not matched to a gene. Germline-derived CDR1 and CDR2 are SGHTA and FQGTGA. CDR3 DNA: TGTGCCAGCAGCTTAAACCCTAGCGGGGCGCAGTATTTT. This codes for CASSLNPSGAQYF.

V usage is TRBV7-9 and J usage is TRBJ1-1; perhaps TRBD1 as D (5 bases). The CDR3 contains 14 residues. Trimming took 3 bases from V and 4 from J, leaving 12 bases between them. Germline assignment: CDR1 SEHNR and CDR2 FQNEAQ (reference sequence). CDR3 protein: CASSLGAGITEAFF. CDR3 nucleotide sequence: TGTGCCAGCAGCTTGGGTGCAGGGATCACTGAAGCTTTCTTT.

The V and J genes are TRBV5-1 and TRBJ1-1; TRBD1 matches 8 bases. The CDR3 consists of 13 residues. Germline V gives CDR1 SGHRS, CDR2 YFSETQ. With 3 bases clipped from V and 5 bases from J, the junction kept 3 bases outside the gene matches. CDR3 nucleotides: TGCGCCAGCAGCTCCGACAGGGGAACTGAAGCTTTCTTT. It translates to CASSSDRGTEAFF.

The chain couples TRBV6-6 to TRBJ2-2; D possibly corresponds to TRBD2 (6 bases). The CDR3 extends over 15 amino acids. The V end was cut by 2 bases, the J end by 4 bases, with 11 bases between. Germline V lookup: CDR1 MNHNY, CDR2 SVGAGI (reference sequence). The CDR3 DNA sequence: TGTGCCAGCAGTTACCGGGGGTATGGCACCGGGGAGCTGTTTTTT. It yields the protein CASSYRGYGTGELFF.

This chain joins TRBV27 and TRBJ2-7; weak D call: TRBD1 (7 bases). The CDR3 contains 18 residues. The germline V gene encodes CDR1 MNHEY and CDR2 SMNVEV (reference sequence). V lost 2 bases, J lost 4 bases, and 24 bases lay in between. CDR3 bases: TGTGCCAGCAGTTTAAGTGATCCATGGTCAGGGGGGTGGTACGAGCAGTACTTC. Its protein product is CASSLSDPWSGGWYEQYF.

This rearrangement joins TRBV29-1 to TRBJ2-3; D gene unclear. The ends were cut back, 7 bases at V and 0 bases at J, with 11 bases in the middle. The CDR3 has 13 residues. Germline V gene sequence: CDR1 SQVTM, CDR2 ANQGSEA. CDR3 protein: CSGLPESTDTQYF. The CDR3 bases are TGCAGCGGCCTCCCGGAGAGCACAGATACGCAGTATTTT.

The rearrangement uses TRBV28 and TRBJ1-5, with a possible D match to TRBD1 (6 bases). The CDR3 is 12 amino acids. Trimming removed 7 bases from V and 6 bases from J, with 10 bases in between. Germline V CDR1 and CDR2: MDHEN, SYDVKM. The CDR3 nucleotides read TGTGCCAGCACTACAGGGTTTCAGCCCCAGCATTTT. Translating gives CASTTGFQPQHF. The entire variable domain, with the rest obtained from reference TRBV28 and TRBJ1-5, is as follows: DVKVTQSSRYLVKRTGEKVFLECVQDMDHENMFWYRQDPGLGLRLIYFSYDVKMKEKGDIPEGYSVSREKKERFSLILESASTNQTSMYLCASTTGFQPQHFGDGTRLSIL.